The next 5 T cell receptor beta chains were all read from a single sample in a study of blood T cell repertoires in COVID-19. Sequenced by immunoSEQ multiplex PCR; TCRdb stores in-frame clones only, minus some. Among about 320,000 clones, 85% were seen once, and the ten largest hold around 1.8%. Sequences were obtained from PBMCs or T cells enriched from blood (not recorded which). The receptors were gathered from a woman aged 25 to 39 who had been exposed to COVID-19.

The chain has TRBV28 and TRBJ1-6; TRBD1 might be the D (6 bases). V was trimmed by 7 bases and J by 9 bases, leaving 22 bases between them. The CDR3 loop spans 16 amino acids. CDR1 is MDHEN, CDR2 SYDVKM, per germline. CDR3 nucleotide sequence: TGTGCCAGCACCTCCTATGGCGGGGGCGGAGGTTCACCCCTCCACTTT. This sequence encodes CASTSYGGGGGSPLHF.

The genes are TRBV19 and TRBJ1-1; no reliable D call. The V and J ends lost 2 bases and 7 bases respectively, with 14 bases between them. The CDR3 runs to 14 residues. The germline CDR1 and CDR2 sequences are LNHDA and SQIVND (reference sequence). CDR3 DNA sequence: TGTGCCAGTAGTATACTGTCCAGTACGTATGAAGCTTTCTTT. Translated, it gives CASSILSSTYEAFF.

The gene calls are TRBV6-5 and TRBJ2-7; 9 bases are shared with TRBD1. CDR3 length equals 15 residues. The V gene's germline CDR1 is MNHEY and CDR2 SVGAGI. With 6 bases clipped from V and 2 bases from J, the junction kept 8 bases outside the gene matches. This CDR3 reads CASRGTGIQTYEQYF. The CDR3 bases are TGTGCCAGCAGGGGGACAGGGATACAGACCTACGAGCAGTACTTC.

The chain uses TRBV7-3 and TRBJ1-1, with TRBD1 matching 7 bases. V trimming: 2 bases; J trimming: 5 bases; junction bases outside the gene matches: 5. Germline V gene lookup returns CDR1 SGHTA and CDR2 FQGTGA. CDR3 size: 14 residues. The CDR3 DNA reads TGTGCCAGCAGCTTATCAGGGGGTTGGACTGAAGCTTTCTTT. Residues: CASSLSGGWTEAFF.

The rearrangement joins TRBV7-9 to TRBJ1-2; 9 bases map to TRBD1. The CDR3 has 15 residues. J gave up 4 bases and V 3 bases, and 6 bases lay outside the gene matches. The germline V gene encodes CDR1 SEHNR and CDR2 FQNEAQ (reference sequence). CDR3 loop: CASSFGTGFGYGYTF. The CDR3 DNA reads TGTGCCAGCAGCTTCGGGACAGGGTTTGGCTATGGCTACACCTTC.